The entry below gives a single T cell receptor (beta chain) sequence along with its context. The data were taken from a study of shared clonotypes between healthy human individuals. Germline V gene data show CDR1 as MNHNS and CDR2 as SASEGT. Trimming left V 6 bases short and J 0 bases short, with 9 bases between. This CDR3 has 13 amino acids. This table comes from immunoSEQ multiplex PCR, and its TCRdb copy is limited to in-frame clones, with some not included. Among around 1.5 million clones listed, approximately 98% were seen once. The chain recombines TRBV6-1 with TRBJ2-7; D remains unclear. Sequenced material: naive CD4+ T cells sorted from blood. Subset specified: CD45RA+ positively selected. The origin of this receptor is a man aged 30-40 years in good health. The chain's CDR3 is CASRRPPSYEQYF. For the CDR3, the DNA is TGTGCCAGCAGACGGCCGCCCTCCTACGAGCAGTACTTC.